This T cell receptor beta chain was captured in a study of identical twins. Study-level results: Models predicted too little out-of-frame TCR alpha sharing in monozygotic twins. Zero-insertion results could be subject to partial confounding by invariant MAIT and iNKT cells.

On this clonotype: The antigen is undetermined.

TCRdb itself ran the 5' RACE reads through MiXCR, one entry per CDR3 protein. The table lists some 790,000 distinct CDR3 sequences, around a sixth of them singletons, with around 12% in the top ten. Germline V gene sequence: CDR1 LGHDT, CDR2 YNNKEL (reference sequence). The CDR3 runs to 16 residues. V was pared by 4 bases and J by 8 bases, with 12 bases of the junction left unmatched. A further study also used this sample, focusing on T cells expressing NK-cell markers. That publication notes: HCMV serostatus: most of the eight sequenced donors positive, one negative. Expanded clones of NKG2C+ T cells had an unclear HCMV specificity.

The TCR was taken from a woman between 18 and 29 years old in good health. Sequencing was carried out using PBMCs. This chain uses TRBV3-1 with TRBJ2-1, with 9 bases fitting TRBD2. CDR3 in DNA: TGTGCCAGCAGCCTGAGGGGCGGGGGGGCCCAGGATGAGCAGTTCTTC. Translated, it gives CASSLRGGGAQDEQFF.